The 12 T cell receptor beta chains listed next were all sequenced from one sample in a study of T-cell memory formation after mild COVID-19. TCRdb reprocessed the 5' RACE reads via MiXCR and lists one record per CDR3 protein. The sample yields around 180,000 distinct CDR3 sequences, approximately 17% seen once. Sequencing was carried out using PBMCs or a T cell subset sorted from them (not recorded which). These receptors originate from a man younger than 35 who had mild COVID-19 (a few samples of this study predate the infection). Cell type and time point are not known.

The J gene is TRBJ1-2, the V gene TRBV4-3; D unclear. Germline CDR1 and CDR2: LGHNA and YSLEER. The CDR3 is made up of 15 amino acids. Trimming took off 0 bases at V and 2 bases at J, with 10 bases between the two ends. The CDR3 region has the DNA TGCGCCAGCAGCCAAGAGGTCTCACTGAACTATGGCTACACCTTC. This encodes CASSQEVSLNYGYTF.

CDR3 bases: TGTGCCAGCAGTCACGACTCCGGGACGGGCGCTAACTATGGCTACACCTTC. It is translated as CASSHDSGTGANYGYTF. The chain links TRBV6-2 or TRBV6-3 to TRBJ1-2; perhaps TRBD1 as D (5 bases). The CDR3 length is 17 residues. Germline-derived CDR1 and CDR2 are MNHEY and SVGEGT. The V end lost 5 bases, the J end lost 0 bases, and 19 bases lay between the germline ends.

This clonotype was counted a few times. This chain links TRBV12-3 or TRBV12-4 with TRBJ1-5, with unresolved D. The CDR3 spans 16 residues. Trimming shortened V by 5 bases and J by 4 bases, and 18 bases separated the two germline ends. In nucleotides, the CDR3 is TGTGCCAGCAGTCCCCGGGCCTACGGGCGGAATCAGCCCCAGCATTTT. Its translation: CASSPRAYGRNQPQHF.

This clonotype was counted a few times. The V and J genes are TRBV5-1 and TRBJ2-3; D is undetermined. Germline CDR1 and CDR2: SGHRS and YFSETQ. CDR3 length: 16 amino acids. Trimming stripped 0 bases from V and 0 bases from J, with 11 bases between. CDR3 protein: CASSLADNPSTDTQYF. Written as DNA, the CDR3 is TGCGCCAGCAGCTTGGCAGACAATCCAAGCACAGATACGCAGTATTTT.

CDR3: CASSFEMGAQPQHF. The CDR3 DNA reads TGTGCCAGCAGCTTCGAGATGGGAGCCCAGCCCCAGCATTTT. J is TRBJ1-5 and V is TRBV7-6; D uncertain. V dropped 3 bases and J dropped 7 bases, with 13 bases sitting between them. Germline V CDR1 and CDR2: SGHVS, FNYEAQ. The CDR3 consists of 14 residues.

The chain recombines TRBV20-1 with TRBJ2-1; 13 positions match TRBD2. The V and J ends lost 0 bases and 4 bases, in that order; junction bases with no gene match: 0. The CDR3 loop spans 15 amino acids. CDR1 and CDR2 from the germline V gene are DFQATT and SNEGSKA (reference sequence). CDR3 sequence (DNA): TGCAGTGCTAGAGAGACTAGCGGGGGGTACAATGAGCAGTTCTTC. Its protein product is CSARETSGGYNEQFF.

There are a few counts of this clonotype. The J gene is TRBJ2-3, the V gene TRBV9; 7 positions match TRBD1. Germline V gives CDR1 SGDLS, CDR2 YYNGEE. V shed 3 bases and J 4 bases; nucleotides not matched to a gene: 8. CDR3 length: 15 residues. DNA for the CDR3: TGTGCCAGCAGCGCCGTCACAGGGGCCCCAGATACGCAGTATTTT. Translation: CASSAVTGAPDTQYF.

This clonotype came up many times. V and J are TRBV12-3 or TRBV12-4 and TRBJ2-1; 9 nucleotides align to TRBD2. Unmatched junction bases numbered 5, after V lost 7 bases and J lost 7 bases. This CDR3 comprises 13 residues. The CDR3 DNA is TGTGCCAGCAAAGCGGGGGGTGGAAATGAGCAGTTCTTC. Protein: CASKAGGGNEQFF.

The chain uses TRBV5-1 and TRBJ2-7, with D maybe TRBD2 (6 bases). The V and J ends lost 4 bases and 2 bases respectively, with 16 bases between them. The germline gives CDR1 SGHRS, CDR2 YFSETQ. The CDR3 length is 15 residues. CDR3 protein: CASSRGPSATYEQYF. The CDR3 DNA reads as TGCGCCAGCAGCCGCGGTCCTAGCGCAACCTACGAGCAGTACTTC.

There are a few counts of this clonotype. J is TRBJ1-2 and V is TRBV11-2; maybe TRBD1 (6 bases). Germline CDR1 and CDR2: SGHAT and FQNNGV. V was clipped by 2 bases and J by 1 base, with 8 bases between them. There are 14 residues in the CDR3. The CDR3 loop is CASSLRGNNYGYTF. The CDR3 DNA reads TGTGCCAGCAGCTTAAGGGGGAATAACTATGGCTACACCTTC.

This clonotype was detected a few times. The chain carries TRBV20-1 and TRBJ2-7; no reliable D call. CDR1 and CDR2 (germline): DFQATT, SNEGSKA (reference sequence). Trimming took off 2 bases at V and 5 bases at J, with 7 bases between the two ends. The CDR3 contains 11 residues. CDR3 sequence (DNA): TGCAGTGCTAGATCGGTCCACGAGCAGTACGTC. It is translated as CSARSVHEQYV.

The chain employs TRBV7-3 and TRBJ2-1, with D possibly TRBD2 on 6 matching bases. V lost 2 bases to trimming and J lost 5 bases, with 19 bases between them. Germline loops: CDR1 SGHTA, CDR2 FQGTGA. CDR3 length: 17 residues. DNA for the CDR3: TGTGCCAGCAGCTTACCGACCGGGACCCGGAGGGACAATGAGCAGTTCTTC. Translated, it gives CASSLPTGTRRDNEQFF. The variable domain in full, with the rest retrieved from reference TRBV7-3 and TRBJ2-1, is GAGVSQTPSNKVTEKGKYVELRCDPISGHTALYWYRQSLGQGPEFLIYFQGTGAADDSGLPNDRFFAVRPEGSVSTLKIQRTERGDSAVYLCASSLPTGTRRDNEQFFGPGTRLTVL.